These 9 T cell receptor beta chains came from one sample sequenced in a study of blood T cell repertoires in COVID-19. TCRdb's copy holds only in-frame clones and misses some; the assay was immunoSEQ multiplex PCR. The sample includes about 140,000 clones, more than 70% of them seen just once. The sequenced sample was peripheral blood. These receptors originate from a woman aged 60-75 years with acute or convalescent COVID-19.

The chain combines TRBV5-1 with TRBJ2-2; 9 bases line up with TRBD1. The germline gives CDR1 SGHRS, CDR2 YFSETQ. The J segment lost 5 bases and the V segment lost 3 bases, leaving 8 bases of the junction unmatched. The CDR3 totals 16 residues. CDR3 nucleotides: TGCGCCAGCAGCTGGGGAGGGACAGGGAGAACCGGGGAGCTGTTTTTT. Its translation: CASSWGGTGRTGELFF.

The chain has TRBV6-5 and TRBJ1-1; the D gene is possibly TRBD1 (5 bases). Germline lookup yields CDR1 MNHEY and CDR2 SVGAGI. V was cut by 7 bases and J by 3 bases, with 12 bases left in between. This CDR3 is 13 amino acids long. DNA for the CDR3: TGTGCCAGCAAAACAGGATACCACACTGAAGCTTTCTTT. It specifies CASKTGYHTEAFF.

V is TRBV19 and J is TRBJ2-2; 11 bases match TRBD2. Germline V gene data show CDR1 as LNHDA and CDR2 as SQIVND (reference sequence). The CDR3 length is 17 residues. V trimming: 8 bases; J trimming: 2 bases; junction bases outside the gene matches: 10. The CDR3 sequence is CASQRLAGYLNTGELFF. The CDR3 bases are TGTGCCAGTCAAAGACTAGCGGGGTACCTAAACACCGGGGAGCTGTTTTTT.

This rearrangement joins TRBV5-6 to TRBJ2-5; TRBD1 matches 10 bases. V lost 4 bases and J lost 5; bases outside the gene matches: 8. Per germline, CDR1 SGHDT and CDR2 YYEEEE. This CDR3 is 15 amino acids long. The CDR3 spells CASSLRTGGLETQYF. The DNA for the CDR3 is TGTGCCAGCAGCCTCCGGACAGGGGGTTTGGAGACCCAGTACTTC.

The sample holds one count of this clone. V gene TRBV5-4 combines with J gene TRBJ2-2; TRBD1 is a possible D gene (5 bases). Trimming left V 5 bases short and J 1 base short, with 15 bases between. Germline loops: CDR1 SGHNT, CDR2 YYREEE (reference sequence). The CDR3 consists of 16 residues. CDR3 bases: TGTGCCAGCAGTTTGAATCAGGGTTTGAACACCGGGGAGCTGTTTTTT. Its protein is CASSLNQGLNTGELFF.

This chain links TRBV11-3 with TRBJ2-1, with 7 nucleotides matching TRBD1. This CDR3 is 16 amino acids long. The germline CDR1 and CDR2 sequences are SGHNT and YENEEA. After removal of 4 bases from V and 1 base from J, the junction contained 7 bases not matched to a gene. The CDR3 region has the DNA TGTGCCAGCAGCTCAGCCGAGGGACAGTCCTACAATGAGCAGTTCTTC. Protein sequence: CASSSAEGQSYNEQFF.

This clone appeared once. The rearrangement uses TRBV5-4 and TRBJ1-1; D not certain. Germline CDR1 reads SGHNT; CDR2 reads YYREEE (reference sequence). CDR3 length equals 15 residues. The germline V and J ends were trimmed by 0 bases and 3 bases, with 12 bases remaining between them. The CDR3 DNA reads TGTGCCAGCAGCTTGGGCGGGAGAGTCGACACTGAAGCTTTCTTT. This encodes CASSLGGRVDTEAFF.

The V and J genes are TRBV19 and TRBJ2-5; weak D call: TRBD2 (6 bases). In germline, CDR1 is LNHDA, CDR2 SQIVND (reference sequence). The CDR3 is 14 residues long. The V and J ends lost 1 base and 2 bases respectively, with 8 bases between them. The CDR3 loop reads CASSIVGRQETQYF. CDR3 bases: TGTGCCAGTAGTATAGTAGGGAGGCAAGAGACCCAGTACTTC.

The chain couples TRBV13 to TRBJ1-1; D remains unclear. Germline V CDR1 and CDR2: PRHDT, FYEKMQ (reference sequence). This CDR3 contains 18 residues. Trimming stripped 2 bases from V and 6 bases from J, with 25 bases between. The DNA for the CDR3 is TGTGCCAGCAGCTTATGGGAGGGAGGTCCCCCCCATCAGGCTGAAGCTTTCTTT. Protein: CASSLWEGGPPHQAEAFF.